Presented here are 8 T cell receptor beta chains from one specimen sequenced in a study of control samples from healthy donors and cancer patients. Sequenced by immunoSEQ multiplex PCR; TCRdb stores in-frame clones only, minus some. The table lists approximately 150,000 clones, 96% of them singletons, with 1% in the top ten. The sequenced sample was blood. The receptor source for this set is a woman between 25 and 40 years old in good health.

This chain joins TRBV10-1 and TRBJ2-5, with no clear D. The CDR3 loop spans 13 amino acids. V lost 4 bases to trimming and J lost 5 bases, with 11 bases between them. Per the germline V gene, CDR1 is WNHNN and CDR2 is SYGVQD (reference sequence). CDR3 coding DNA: TGCGCCAGCAGTGGGGGTCCCACCGAGACCCAGTACTTC. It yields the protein CASSGGPTETQYF.

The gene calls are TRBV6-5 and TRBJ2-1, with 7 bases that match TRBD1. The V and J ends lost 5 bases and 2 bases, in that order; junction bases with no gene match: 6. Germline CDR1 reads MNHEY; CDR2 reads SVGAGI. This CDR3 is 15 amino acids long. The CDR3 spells CASSTVQGTYNEQFF. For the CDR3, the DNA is TGTGCCAGCAGTACCGTACAGGGGACCTACAATGAGCAGTTCTTC.

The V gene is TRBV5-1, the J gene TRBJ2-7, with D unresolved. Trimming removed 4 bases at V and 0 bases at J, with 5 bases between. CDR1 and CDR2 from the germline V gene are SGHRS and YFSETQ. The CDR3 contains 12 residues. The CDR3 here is CASSANSYEQYF. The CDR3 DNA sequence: TGCGCCAGCAGCGCGAACTCCTACGAGCAGTACTTC.

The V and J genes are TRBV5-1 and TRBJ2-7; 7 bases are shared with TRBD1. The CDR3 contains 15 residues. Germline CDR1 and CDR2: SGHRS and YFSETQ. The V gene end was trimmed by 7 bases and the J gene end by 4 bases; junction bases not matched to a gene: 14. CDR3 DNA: TGCGCCAGCCGAGTGGGGGACAGCTCCTGGTACGAGCAGTACTTC. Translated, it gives CASRVGDSSWYEQYF.

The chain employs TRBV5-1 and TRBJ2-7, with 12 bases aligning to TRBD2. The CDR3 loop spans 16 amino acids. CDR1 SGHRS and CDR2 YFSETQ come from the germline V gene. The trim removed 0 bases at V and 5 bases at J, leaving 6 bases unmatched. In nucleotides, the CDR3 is TGCGCCAGCAGCTTGGGGCTAGCGGGAGGGCCCAACGAGCAGTACTTC. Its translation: CASSLGLAGGPNEQYF.

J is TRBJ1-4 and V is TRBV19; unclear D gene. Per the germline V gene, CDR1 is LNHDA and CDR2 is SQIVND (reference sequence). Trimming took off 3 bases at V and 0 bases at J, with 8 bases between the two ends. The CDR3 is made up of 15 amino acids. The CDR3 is CASSIKGTTNEKLFF. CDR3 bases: TGTGCCAGTAGTATCAAGGGAACAACTAATGAAAAACTGTTTTTT.

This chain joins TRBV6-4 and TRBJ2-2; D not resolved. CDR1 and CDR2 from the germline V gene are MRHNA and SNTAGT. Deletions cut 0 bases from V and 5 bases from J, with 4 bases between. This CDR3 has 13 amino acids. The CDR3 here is CASSDSLTGELFF. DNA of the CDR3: TGTGCCAGCAGTGACTCGTTGACCGGGGAGCTGTTTTTT.

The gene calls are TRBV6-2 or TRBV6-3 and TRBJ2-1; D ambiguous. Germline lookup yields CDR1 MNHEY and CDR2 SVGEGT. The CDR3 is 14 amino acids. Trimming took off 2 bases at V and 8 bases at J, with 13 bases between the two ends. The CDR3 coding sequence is TGTGCCAGCAGTTACACCGTGGGGTCGGATGAGCAGTTCTTC. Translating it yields CASSYTVGSDEQFF.